These T cell receptor beta chains were read from a single sample in a study of tumor and adjacent non-tumor tissue in lung cancer. Each CDR3 protein is one row after TCRdb ran MiXCR on the multiplex PCR reads. The sample includes 90,000 to 110,000 distinct CDR3 sequences, around 57% of them seen just once. Sequences were obtained from distant non-tumor lung tissue. The receptors come from a man in his sixties with non-small cell lung cancer. CDR3s include the opening cysteine and the closing phenylalanine or tryptophan. A D gene is named only where the DNA matches it firmly. Not all rows give a size; the values are once, few, many and, for expanded clones, a class.

v_gene: TRBV12-5
j_gene: TRBJ2-7
abundance: .
d_gene: .
CDR3nt: TGTGCTAGTGGTCTAGTCTCCTACGAGCAGTACTTC
CDR3aa: CASGLVSYEQYF

v_gene: TRBV20-1
j_gene: TRBJ1-2
abundance: .
d_gene: .
CDR3nt: TGCAGTGTTGCGGGGACGGTTGGCTACACCTTC
CDR3aa: CSVAGTVGYTF

v_gene: TRBV4-3
j_gene: TRBJ1-2
abundance: .
d_gene: .
CDR3nt: TGTGCCAGCAGCCCAACATCGACGTCGGGGGGCTACACCTTC
CDR3aa: CASSPTSTSGGYTF

v_gene: TRBV19
j_gene: TRBJ1-1
abundance: few
d_gene: .
CDR3nt: TGTGCCGCTGGTTGGGGGGGCACTGAAGCTTTCTTT
CDR3aa: CAAGWGGTEAFF

v_gene: TRBV5-1
j_gene: TRBJ1-1
abundance: .
d_gene: .
CDR3nt: TGCGCCAGCAGCATTACAGGGTCGAACACTGAAGCTTTCTTT
CDR3aa: CASSITGSNTEAFF

v_gene: TRBV29-1
j_gene: TRBJ2-3
abundance: .
d_gene: TRBD2
CDR3nt: TGCAGTGGGGGGGGGAAGGGCACAGATACGCCGTATTTT
CDR3aa: CSGGGKGTDTPYF

v_gene: TRBV7-9
j_gene: TRBJ2-7
abundance: .
d_gene: TRBD1
CDR3nt: TGTGCCAGCACCCTACCGGGACAGGGAAACGCCCCCTACGAGCAGTACTTC
CDR3aa: CASTLPGQGNAPYEQYF

v_gene: TRBV6-2/TRBV6-3
j_gene: TRBJ1-1
abundance: many
d_gene: TRBD1
CDR3nt: TGTGCCAGCCAGACAGGGGCCCGGAGAAGTGAAGCTTTCTTT
CDR3aa: CASQTGARRSEAFF

v_gene: TRBV4-3
j_gene: TRBJ1-4
abundance: .
d_gene: .
CDR3nt: TGCGCCAACAGCCAAGATATGCAAGCACGAAAACTGTTTTTT
CDR3aa: CANSQDMQARKLFF

v_gene: TRBV11-2
j_gene: TRBJ2-3
abundance: many
d_gene: .
CDR3nt: TGTGCCAGCAGCTTAAGGACATTCACGCAGTATTTT
CDR3aa: CASSLRTFTQYF

v_gene: TRBV6-6
j_gene: TRBJ1-5
abundance: .
d_gene: .
CDR3nt: TGCGCCAGCAATTACGGGAGGGTTGACAATCAGCCCCAGCATTTT
CDR3aa: CASNYGRVDNQPQHF